Presented here are 23 T cell receptor beta chains from one specimen sequenced in a study of response to subunit inactivated influenza vaccine. TCRdb reprocessed the RT-PCR reads via MiXCR and lists one record per CDR3 protein. The sample lists 150,000 to 200,000 distinct CDR3 sequences, approximately 12% occurring once. The data were also submitted as part of a second study, on T cells expressing NK-cell markers. In that study: Generation of TCR beta cDNA was performed by 5'RACE template switching incorporating UMIs.

This specimen was CD8+ T cells sorted from PBMCs, taken 12 days after vaccination. These receptors were taken from a man in his fifties or sixties who received an inactivated influenza vaccine.

The CDR3 DNA reads as TGTGCCAGTAGTATGATCTCTGGGACCGTTCACACAGATACGCAGTATTTT. It yields the protein CASSMISGTVHTDTQYF. The rearrangement uses TRBV19 and TRBJ2-3; D may match TRBD1 or TRBD2 (5 bases each). V lost 3 bases to trimming and J lost 2 bases, with 18 bases between them. Germline V gene lookup returns CDR1 LNHDA and CDR2 SQIVND (reference sequence). The CDR3 sequence is 17 residues long.

This clonotype was found a few times. The chain couples TRBV9 to TRBJ2-7; possibly TRBD1 for D (5 bases). The CDR3 length is 14 residues. V was trimmed by 0 bases and J by 2 bases, leaving 9 bases between them. Per germline, CDR1 SGDLS and CDR2 YYNGEE. The CDR3 nucleotides read TGTGCCAGCAGCGTAGCAGGGCGGCCCTACGAGCAGTACTTC. This translates into CASSVAGRPYEQYF.

V and J are TRBV6-5 and TRBJ2-5; D unresolved. Germline V gene data show CDR1 as MNHEY and CDR2 as SVGAGI. The CDR3 is 16 amino acids. V shed 2 bases and J shed 5 bases, with 18 bases lying between them. The CDR3 DNA follows: TGTGCCAGCAGTTACGGGCCGGTGAGGCTGGAGGAGACCCAGTACTTC. Its protein product is CASSYGPVRLEETQYF.

Concerning this clonotype: The junction shows a germline mismatch at one end, possibly a read error. The genes are TRBV19 and TRBJ2-2; D remains ambiguous. This CDR3 spans 13 amino acids. The V gene's germline CDR1 is LNHDA and CDR2 SQIVND (reference sequence). The CDR3 DNA is TGTACCAGTAGTGAACAGAGCCACGGGGAGCTGTTTTTT. Translating it yields CTSSEQSHGELFF.

The chain links TRBV13 to TRBJ2-5; D gene unclear. Germline CDR1 is PRHDT and CDR2 is FYEKMQ (reference sequence). The CDR3 length is 12 residues. Trimming stripped 5 bases from V and 5 bases from J, with 9 bases between. This CDR3 is CASSAERETQYF. The CDR3 DNA reads TGTGCCAGCAGCGCTGAAAGGGAGACCCAGTACTTC.

This clonotype was observed at least ten times. The J gene is TRBJ2-3, the V gene TRBV11-2; no clear D gene. Trimming took off 2 bases at V and 4 bases at J, with 7 bases between the two ends. CDR1 is SGHAT, CDR2 FQNNGV, per germline. This CDR3 contains 13 residues. CDR3 loop: CASSLLVSDTQYF. CDR3 DNA sequence: TGTGCCAGCAGCTTATTAGTGTCAGATACGCAGTATTTT.

V and J are TRBV4-2 and TRBJ2-1, with D possibly matching TRBD1 (5 bases). The CDR3 extends over 15 amino acids. Trimming took off 2 bases at V and 5 bases at J, with 13 bases between the two ends. Germline CDR1 and CDR2: LGHNA and YNFKEQ. This CDR3 reads CASSQQGLWDNEQFF. The CDR3, as DNA: TGTGCCAGCAGCCAACAGGGTCTGTGGGACAATGAGCAGTTCTTC.

The genes are TRBV12-3 or TRBV12-4 and TRBJ2-2; D is unresolved. Trimming stripped 5 bases from V and 5 bases from J, with 12 bases between. The CDR3 extends over 14 amino acids. The CDR3 region has the DNA TGTGCCAGCAGTCTTACGGACGGGACCGGGGAGCTGTTTTTT. Translated, it gives CASSLTDGTGELFF.

This clonotype was recorded a few times. The rearrangement links TRBV7-2 to TRBJ2-3; maybe TRBD1 (6 bases). V was pared by 3 bases and J by 5 bases, with 15 bases between. This CDR3 contains 15 residues. Looked up from germline, CDR1 is SGHTA and CDR2 is FQGNSA. The CDR3 protein is CASSFTSGVRDTQYF. The CDR3 DNA sequence: TGTGCCAGCAGCTTTACGTCAGGGGTTAGAGATACGCAGTATTTT.

The table lists this clonotype with a few counts. This chain joins TRBV5-5 and TRBJ2-1, with TRBD1 identical over 7 bases. Trimming at V came to 3 bases and at J to 4 bases, leaving 7 bases not matched to a gene. Germline V gene lookup returns CDR1 SGHKS and CDR2 YYEKEE (reference sequence). The length of the CDR3 is 15 residues. For the CDR3, the DNA is TGTGCCAGCAGCTCAAACAGGGGAAATTACAATGAGCAGTTCTTC. The encoded protein is CASSSNRGNYNEQFF.

In its sample, this clonotype was seen many times. CDR3 nucleotides: TGTGCCACGCGGAGTTACAATGAGCAGTTCTTC. Translating it yields CATRSYNEQFF. This chain joins TRBV15 and TRBJ2-1; D gene uncertain. The CDR3 consists of 11 residues. Germline V lookup: CDR1 LNHNV, CDR2 YYDKDF (reference sequence). V was cut by 9 bases and J by 4 bases, with 7 bases left in between.

V gene TRBV6-2 or TRBV6-3 combines with J gene TRBJ1-6; 10 nucleotides align to TRBD1. The V gene's germline CDR1 is MNHEY and CDR2 SVGEGT. The CDR3 is made up of 18 amino acids. After removal of 5 bases from V and 3 bases from J, the junction contained 10 bases not matched to a gene. The CDR3 nucleotides are TGTGCCAGCAGTGCCACCCTGGGACAGGGGCTCTATAATTCACCCCTCCACTTT. Translation: CASSATLGQGLYNSPLHF.

The table lists this clonotype with many counts. The chain uses TRBV20-1 and TRBJ1-5; 10 nucleotides agree with TRBD1. The CDR3 runs 18 residues. V shed 4 bases, J shed 0 bases, and the junction held 12 bases outside the gene matches. Germline V lookup: CDR1 DFQATT, CDR2 SNEGSKA (reference sequence). The CDR3 sequence: CSAKVDRGLTYSNQPQHF. The CDR3 DNA reads TGCAGTGCTAAGGTGGACAGGGGGTTAACTTATAGCAATCAGCCCCAGCATTTT.

This clonotype was counted only a few times. This chain joins TRBV4-3 and TRBJ2-1; 8 nucleotides match TRBD2. The germline V gene has CDR1 LGHNA and CDR2 YSLEER. This CDR3 has 15 amino acids. With V trimmed by 3 bases and J by 9 bases, 10 bases remained unmatched. The DNA of the CDR3 is TGCGCCAGCAGCCACCCCCGTCGGGGGGGCTTTGAGCAGTTCTTC. It specifies CASSHPRRGGFEQFF.

Only a few counts were recorded for this clonotype. The V call is TRBV20-1, the J call TRBJ2-3, with D possibly TRBD2 on 7 matching bases. Trimming took 4 bases from V and 8 from J, leaving 13 bases between them. Germline V CDR1 and CDR2: DFQATT, SNEGSKA (reference sequence). CDR3 length: 12 residues. CDR3 sequence reads: CSATEGGGTQYF. CDR3 DNA: TGCAGTGCTACCGAGGGAGGGGGTACGCAGTATTTT.

V is TRBV18 and J is TRBJ1-2; the match to TRBD1 covers 8 bases. V shed 6 bases, J shed 12 bases, and the junction held 9 bases outside the gene matches. Germline V CDR1 and CDR2: KGHSH, LQKENI. The CDR3 is 12 residues long. The CDR3 sequence: CASSDMGQDNTF. Here the CDR3 DNA reads TGTGCCAGCTCCGACATGGGACAGGACAACACCTTC. The complete variable domain, with remaining parts taken from reference TRBV18 and TRBJ1-2, reads NAGVMQNPRHLVRRRGQEARLRCSPMKGHSHVYWYRQLPEEGLKFMVYLQKENIIDESGMPKERFSAEFPKEGPSILRIQQVVRGDSAAYFCASSDMGQDNTFGSGTRLTVV.

Note on this clonotype: This sequence may be a read error, since a much larger clone differs from it by one base. This chain connects TRBV29-1 to TRBJ2-2; 8 bases match TRBD1. Germline-derived CDR1 and CDR2 are SQVTM and ANQGSEA. This CDR3 has 18 amino acids. Trimming removed 6 bases from V and 6 bases from J; junction bases left unmatched: 21. In nucleotides, the CDR3 is TGCAGCGTGTGCATTCCTGGACAGGGAGTCGTGGGGGCCGGGGAGCTGTTTTTT. Encoded protein: CSVCIPGQGVVGAGELFF.

A few counts support this clonotype. This chain uses TRBV7-9 with TRBJ2-7; TRBD2 might be the D (6 bases). CDR3 length: 16 residues. Looked up from germline, CDR1 is SEHNR and CDR2 is FQNEAQ (reference sequence). Trimming removed 2 bases from V and 1 base from J, with 15 bases in between. DNA of the CDR3: TGTGCCAGCAGCTTAACGGCGGGGATTGCGTCCTACGAGCAGTACTTC. Amino acid sequence: CASSLTAGIASYEQYF.

This clonotype was found many times. The rearrangement uses TRBV11-1 and TRBJ2-3; TRBD2 agrees at 9 bases. Trimming took 3 bases from V and 4 from J; bases not matched to a gene: 14. The length of the CDR3 is 18 residues. Germline CDR1 reads SGHAT; CDR2 reads FQDESV (reference sequence). The CDR3 bases are TGTGCCAGCAGCTTTTTAGCTAGCGGGACCCCACGCCCAGATACGCAGTATTTT. Its translation: CASSFLASGTPRPDTQYF.

This clonotype was seen a handful of times. The V call is TRBV20-1, the J call TRBJ2-7, with 8 nucleotides matching TRBD2. The CDR3 is 11 amino acids. Germline values: CDR1 DFQATT, CDR2 SNEGSKA (reference sequence). J gave up 6 bases and V 5 bases, and 3 bases lay outside the gene matches. The CDR3 protein is CSAGAGVEQYF. DNA of the CDR3: TGCAGTGCTGGAGCGGGGGTCGAGCAGTACTTC.

This clonotype came up a few times. CDR3 residues: CASSFGTPPYEQYF. The CDR3 DNA reads as TGTGCCAGCAGTTTTGGGACACCCCCCTACGAGCAGTACTTC. V and J are TRBV27 and TRBJ2-7, with D tentatively TRBD1 (6 bases). Germline-derived CDR1 and CDR2 are MNHEY and SMNVEV (reference sequence). CDR3 size: 14 residues. The V and J ends lost 3 bases and 2 bases respectively, with 11 bases between them.

This clonotype was detected only a few times. The chain couples TRBV6-2 or TRBV6-3 to TRBJ2-7, with D unresolved. Per germline, CDR1 MNHEY and CDR2 SVGEGT. V lost 3 bases and J lost 0, with 12 bases in between. This CDR3 comprises 15 residues. The CDR3 nucleotides are TGTGCCAGCAGTTATTCCCCACCGAGCTCCTACGAGCAGTACTTC. It codes for CASSYSPPSSYEQYF.

This clonotype was seen a handful of times. V usage is TRBV4-3 and J usage is TRBJ2-3, with 8 positions matching TRBD2. V was pared by 1 base and J by 2 bases, with 5 bases of the junction left unmatched. Germline CDR1 and CDR2: LGHNA and YSLEER. This CDR3 is built from 16 residues. The CDR3 nucleotides are TGCGCCAGCAGCCAAGGGCTAGCGGGTAACACAGATACGCAGTATTTT. It translates to CASSQGLAGNTDTQYF.